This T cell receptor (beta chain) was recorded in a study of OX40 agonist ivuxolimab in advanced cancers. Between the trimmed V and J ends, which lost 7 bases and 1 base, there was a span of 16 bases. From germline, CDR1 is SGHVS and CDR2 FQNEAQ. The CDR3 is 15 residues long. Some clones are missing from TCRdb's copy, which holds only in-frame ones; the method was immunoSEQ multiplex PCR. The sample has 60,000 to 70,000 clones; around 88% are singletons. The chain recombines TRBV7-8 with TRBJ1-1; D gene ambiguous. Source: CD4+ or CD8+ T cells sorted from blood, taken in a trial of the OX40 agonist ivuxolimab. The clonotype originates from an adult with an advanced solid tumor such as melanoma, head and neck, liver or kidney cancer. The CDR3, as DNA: TGTGCCAGCATTTTTGATTCCAGGCCGAACACTGAAGCTTTCTTT. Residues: CASIFDSRPNTEAFF.